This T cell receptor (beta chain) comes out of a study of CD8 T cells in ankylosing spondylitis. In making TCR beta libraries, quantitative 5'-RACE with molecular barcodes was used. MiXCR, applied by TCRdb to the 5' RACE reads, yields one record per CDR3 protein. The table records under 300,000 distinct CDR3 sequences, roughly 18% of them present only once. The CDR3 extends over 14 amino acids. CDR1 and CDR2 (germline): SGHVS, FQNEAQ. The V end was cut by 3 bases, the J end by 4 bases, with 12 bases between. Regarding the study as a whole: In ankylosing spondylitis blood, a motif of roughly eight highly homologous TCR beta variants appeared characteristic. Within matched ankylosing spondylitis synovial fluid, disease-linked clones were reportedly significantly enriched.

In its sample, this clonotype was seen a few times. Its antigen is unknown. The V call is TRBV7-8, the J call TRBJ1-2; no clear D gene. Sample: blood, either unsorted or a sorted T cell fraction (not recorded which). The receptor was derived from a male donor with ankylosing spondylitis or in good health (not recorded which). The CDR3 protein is CASSFEPGSYGYTF. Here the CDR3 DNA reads TGTGCCAGCAGCTTTGAGCCGGGCAGCTATGGCTACACCTTC.